This TCR beta chain was documented in a study of cytomegalovirus exposure and HLA in healthy donors. Comment on this clone: The antigen is not known.

PCR amplification relied on 60 Vbeta primers (plus 13 Jbeta primers). Produced via immunoSEQ multiplex PCR; TCRdb's table is partial and in-frame only. The sample shows 150,000 to 170,000 clones, 80% of them seen only once. Germline V gene sequence: CDR1 MNHEY, CDR2 SMNVEV (reference sequence). Trimming pared 5 bases from V and 9 bases from J, leaving 14 bases between. The CDR3 runs to 13 residues. General observations from the study: Later analysis identified a missense DCLRE1C variant that was linked to TCR beta V- and J-gene trimming. It was reported that the classifier diagnosed cytomegalovirus status with high specificity and sensitivity in both the original and validation cohorts. Common viral pathogens seemed, in a later analysis, to connect with several of the most significant clusters.

This TCR derives from a man aged 25 to 45 in good health and CMV-seropositive. The chain employs TRBV27 and TRBJ2-1, with D perhaps TRBD2 (5 bases). Sequencing input: PBMCs. CDR3 coding DNA: TGTGCCAGCAGTCCCGGACTCCTGGGTGAGCAGTTCTTC. Amino acids: CASSPGLLGEQFF.